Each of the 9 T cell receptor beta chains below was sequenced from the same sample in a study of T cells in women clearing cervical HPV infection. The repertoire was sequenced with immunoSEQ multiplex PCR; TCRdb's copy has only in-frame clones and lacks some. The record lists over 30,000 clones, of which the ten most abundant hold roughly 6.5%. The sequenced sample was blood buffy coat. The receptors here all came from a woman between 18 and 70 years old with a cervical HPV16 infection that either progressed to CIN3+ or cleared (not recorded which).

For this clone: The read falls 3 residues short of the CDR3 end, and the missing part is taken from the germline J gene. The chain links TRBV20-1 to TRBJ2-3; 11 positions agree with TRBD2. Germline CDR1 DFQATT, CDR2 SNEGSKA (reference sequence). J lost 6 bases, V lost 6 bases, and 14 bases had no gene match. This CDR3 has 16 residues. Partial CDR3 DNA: TGCAGTGCCCCTCAGGGTAGCGGGGGGGCCACGGATACG. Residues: CSAPQGSGGATDT. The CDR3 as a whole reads CSAPQGSGGATDTQYF.

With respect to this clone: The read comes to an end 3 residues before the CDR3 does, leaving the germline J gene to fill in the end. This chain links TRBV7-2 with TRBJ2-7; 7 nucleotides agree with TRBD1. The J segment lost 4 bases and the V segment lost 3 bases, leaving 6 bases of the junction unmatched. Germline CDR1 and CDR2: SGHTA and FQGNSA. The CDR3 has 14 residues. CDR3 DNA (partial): TGTGCCAGCAGCTTCGGGACAGCTTCATACGAG. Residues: CASSFGTASYE. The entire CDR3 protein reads CASSFGTASYEQYF.

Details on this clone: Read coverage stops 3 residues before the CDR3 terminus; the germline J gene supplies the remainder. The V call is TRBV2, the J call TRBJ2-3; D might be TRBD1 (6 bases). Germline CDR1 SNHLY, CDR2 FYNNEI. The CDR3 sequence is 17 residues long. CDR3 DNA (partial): TGTGCCAGCAGGGTTGGGGGCAGCGTTTATAGCAATCAGCCG. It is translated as CASRVGGSVYSNQP. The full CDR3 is CASRVGGSVYSNQPQYF.

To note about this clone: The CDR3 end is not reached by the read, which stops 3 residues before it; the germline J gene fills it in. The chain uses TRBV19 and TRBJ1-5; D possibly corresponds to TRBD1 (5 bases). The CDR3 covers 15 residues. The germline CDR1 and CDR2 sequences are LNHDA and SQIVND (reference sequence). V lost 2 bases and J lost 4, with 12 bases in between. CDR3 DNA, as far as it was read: TGTGCCAGTAGTATACAAGAGGGACTGAATCAGCCC. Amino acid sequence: CASSIQEGLNQP. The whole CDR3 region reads CASSIQEGLNQPQHF.

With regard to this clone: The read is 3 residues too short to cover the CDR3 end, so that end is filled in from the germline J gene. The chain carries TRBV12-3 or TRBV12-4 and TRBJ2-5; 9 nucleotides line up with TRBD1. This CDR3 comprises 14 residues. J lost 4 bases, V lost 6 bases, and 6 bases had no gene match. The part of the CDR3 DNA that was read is TGTGCCAGCAGCCCCGCGGACAGGGGAGAGACC. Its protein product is CASSPADRGET. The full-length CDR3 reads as CASSPADRGETQYF.

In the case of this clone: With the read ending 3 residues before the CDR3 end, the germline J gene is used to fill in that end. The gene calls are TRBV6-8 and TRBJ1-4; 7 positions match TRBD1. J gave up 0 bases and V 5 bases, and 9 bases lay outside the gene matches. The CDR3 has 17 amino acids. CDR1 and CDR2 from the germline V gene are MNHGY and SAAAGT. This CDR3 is CASSLLWGQTTNEKLFF. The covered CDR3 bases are TGTGCCAGCAGTCTCCTCTGGGGACAGACAACTAATGAAAAA.

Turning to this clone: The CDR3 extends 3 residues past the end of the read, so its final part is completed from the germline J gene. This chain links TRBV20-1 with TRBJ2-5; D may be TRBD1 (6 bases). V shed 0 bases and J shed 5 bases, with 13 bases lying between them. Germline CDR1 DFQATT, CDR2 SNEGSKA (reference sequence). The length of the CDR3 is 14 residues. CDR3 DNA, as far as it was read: TGCAGTGCTAGAGACCCACAGGGACGGGAGACC. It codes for CSARDPQGRET. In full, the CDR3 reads CSARDPQGRETQYF.

CDR3 DNA, as far as it was read: TGTGCCTGGAGTGTACGGCGGGTGAGTCAGCCC. Residues: CAWSVRRVSQP. The whole CDR3 protein is CAWSVRRVSQPQHF. The chain is built from TRBV30 and TRBJ1-5; D is unclear. The read ends 3 residues early relative to the CDR3; the germline J gene fills the gap. The CDR3 spans 14 residues. CDR1 GTSNPN and CDR2 SVGIG come from the germline V gene (reference sequence). V was shortened by 0 bases and J by 6 bases, with 12 bases between the two germline ends.

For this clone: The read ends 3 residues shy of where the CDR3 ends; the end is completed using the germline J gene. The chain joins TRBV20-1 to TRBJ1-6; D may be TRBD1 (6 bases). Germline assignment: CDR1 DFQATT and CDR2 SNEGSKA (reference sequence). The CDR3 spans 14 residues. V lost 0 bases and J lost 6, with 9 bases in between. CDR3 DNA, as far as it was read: TGCAGTGCTAGAGATCTCAGGGGTAATTCACCC. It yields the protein CSARDLRGNSP. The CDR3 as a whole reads CSARDLRGNSPLHF.